The 31 T cell receptor beta chains given below trace back to one sample, sequenced in a study of blood T cell repertoires in COVID-19. Assay: immunoSEQ multiplex PCR; the TCRdb copy retains only in-frame clones and omits some. The sample contains under 400,000 clones, around 91% of which appear only once. The material sequenced was peripheral blood. The source of these receptors is a man younger than 30 with active or convalescent COVID-19.

The CDR3 here is CASSPPGLHEAFF. The CDR3 bases are TGCGCCAGCAGCCCTCCGGGACTCCACGAAGCTTTCTTT. The rearrangement uses TRBV4-1 and TRBJ1-1, with TRBD1 as a possible D gene (5 bases). Trimming shortened V by 4 bases and J by 8 bases, and 14 bases separated the two germline ends. CDR1 is MGHRA and CDR2 is YSYEKL in the germline V gene. This CDR3 spans 13 amino acids.

The chain employs TRBV5-6 and TRBJ2-7, with D possibly TRBD2 on 6 matching bases. The CDR3 consists of 18 residues. Germline V gene sequence: CDR1 SGHDT, CDR2 YYEEEE. V was trimmed by 1 base and J by 3 bases, leaving 23 bases between them. This CDR3 is CASSLSLVRDGRDYEQYF. The CDR3 DNA reads as TGTGCCAGCAGCTTGAGTTTAGTGCGGGACGGAAGAGACTACGAGCAGTACTTC.

This clone appeared a few times. V is TRBV29-1 and J is TRBJ1-6; no clear D. V was trimmed by 3 bases and J by 14 bases, leaving 11 bases between them. Germline CDR1 reads SQVTM; CDR2 reads ANQGSEA. CDR3 length: 11 amino acids. DNA for the CDR3: TGCAGCGTTGAGACGGGGAGCACCCTCCACTTT. It encodes CSVETGSTLHF. Full variable domain (remainder filled in from reference TRBV29-1 and TRBJ1-6): SAVISQKPSRDICQRGTSLTIQCQVDSQVTMMFWYRQQPGQSLTLIATANQGSEATYESGFVIDKFPISRPNLTFSTLTVSNMSPEDSSIYLCSVETGSTLHFGNGTRLTVT.

This clone came up a few times. This chain uses TRBV5-8 with TRBJ1-3; D may be TRBD1 (5 bases). Germline assignment: CDR1 SGHTS and CDR2 YDEGEE. Between the trimmed V and J ends, which lost 4 bases and 7 bases, there was a span of 18 bases. The CDR3 totals 15 residues. CDR3 in DNA: TGTGCCAGCAGCCGACGGTCCTCTCAGGGCAACACCATATATTTT. Encoded protein: CASSRRSSQGNTIYF.

V is TRBV27 and J is TRBJ2-1, with 7 bases aligning to TRBD1. CDR3 size: 15 residues. In germline, CDR1 is MNHEY, CDR2 SMNVEV (reference sequence). J was trimmed by 3 bases and V by 5 bases; bases with no gene match: 7. The CDR3 loop reads CASSAPGTVYNEQFF. The CDR3, as DNA: TGTGCCAGCAGTGCACCCGGGACAGTCTACAATGAGCAGTTCTTC.

The chain couples TRBV27 to TRBJ1-5, with D tentatively TRBD1 (6 bases). The length of the CDR3 is 17 residues. Germline V gives CDR1 MNHEY, CDR2 SMNVEV (reference sequence). The ends were cut back, 5 bases at V and 0 bases at J, with 17 bases in the middle. CDR3 coding DNA: TGTGCCAGCAGTCGCCAAGCGACAGGAAATAGCAATCAGCCCCAGCATTTT. Translation gives CASSRQATGNSNQPQHF.

This clone is a singleton in its sample. The chain employs TRBV1 and TRBJ2-7; the table's D call, TRBD2, has no DNA check behind it. TRBV1 is designated a pseudogene. The CDR3 covers 18 residues. The DNA of the CDR3 is TGCACCAGCAGCCATCCCACCGGGCGCGGGAGCGTCTTTCACGAGCAGTACTTC. This sequence encodes CTSSHPTGRGSVFHEQYF.

The rearrangement links TRBV6-2 or TRBV6-3 to TRBJ1-4; D is possibly TRBD1 (6 bases). The V gene lost 6 bases and the J gene lost 6 bases, with 14 bases spanning the gap. Germline lookup yields CDR1 MNHEY and CDR2 SVGEGT. The CDR3 totals 14 residues. The CDR3 bases are TGTGCCAGCAGCGACAGGTCGAACGATGAAAAACTGTTTTTT. Translation: CASSDRSNDEKLFF.

The CDR3 DNA sequence: TGTGCCAGTAGTCCGACTACGCAGAACACCGGGGAGCTGTTTTTT. This gives the protein CASSPTTQNTGELFF. The chain links TRBV19 to TRBJ2-2; possible D gene TRBD2, 5 bases. The germline V gene encodes CDR1 LNHDA and CDR2 SQIVND (reference sequence). The CDR3 totals 15 residues. Trimming took off 5 bases at V and 1 base at J, with 11 bases between the two ends. The whole variable domain, remainder taken from reference TRBV19 and TRBJ2-2, is DGGITQSPKYLFRKEGQNVTLSCEQNLNHDAMYWYRQDPGQGLRLIYYSQIVNDFQKGDIAEGYSVSREKKESFPLTVTSAQKNPTAFYLCASSPTTQNTGELFFGEGSRLTVL.

V and J are TRBV6-5 and TRBJ1-6; the match to TRBD1 covers 9 bases. CDR3 length: 15 amino acids. Germline V gene sequence: CDR1 MNHEY, CDR2 SVGAGI. V lost 7 bases to trimming and J lost 4 bases; unmatched junction nucleotides: 5. CDR3 amino acids: CASNSDRGYNSPLHF. The CDR3 coding sequence is TGTGCCAGCAACTCGGACAGGGGATATAATTCACCCCTCCACTTT.

The chain couples TRBV29-1 to TRBJ1-1; D might be TRBD1 (6 bases). The CDR3 totals 13 residues. The V gene's germline CDR1 is SQVTM and CDR2 ANQGSEA. V was clipped by 8 bases and J by 0 bases, with 13 bases between them. The CDR3 DNA follows: TGCAGCATAATGACAGGAGTGAACACTGAAGCTTTCTTT. As protein: CSIMTGVNTEAFF.

The V gene is TRBV28, the J gene TRBJ1-5; 7 bases match TRBD1. CDR3 length: 15 amino acids. The germline V gene encodes CDR1 MDHEN and CDR2 SYDVKM. The J segment lost 6 bases and the V segment lost 5 bases, leaving 10 bases of the junction unmatched. In DNA form, the CDR3 reads TGTGCCAGCAGTGTGGGACAGTCAGGAGGTCAGCCCCAGCATTTT. Protein: CASSVGQSGGQPQHF. The full variable domain, completed using reference TRBV28 and TRBJ1-5, is DVKVTQSSRYLVKRTGEKVFLECVQDMDHENMFWYRQDPGLGLRLIYFSYDVKMKEKGDIPEGYSVSREKKERFSLILESASTNQTSMYLCASSVGQSGGQPQHFGDGTRLSIL.

The chain combines TRBV7-2 with TRBJ1-3, with 8 positions matching TRBD1. V lost 3 bases and J lost 3; bases outside the gene matches: 10. Germline loops: CDR1 SGHTA, CDR2 FQGNSA. The CDR3 totals 17 residues. CDR3 DNA: TGTGCCAGCAGCTTTTATCGAGGCAGGGGGCTTGGAAACACCATATATTTT. This codes for CASSFYRGRGLGNTIYF.

The chain links TRBV5-1 to TRBJ2-3; 11 nucleotides match TRBD2. The CDR3 loop spans 15 amino acids. Germline assignment: CDR1 SGHRS and CDR2 YFSETQ. V dropped 5 bases and J dropped 6; count of bases not matched to a gene: 8. CDR3 sequence reads: CASRHSGGAADTQYF. The CDR3 coding sequence is TGCGCCAGCAGGCATAGCGGGGGGGCTGCCGATACGCAGTATTTT.

J is TRBJ2-2 and V is TRBV7-3, with TRBD1 identical over 7 bases. This CDR3 comprises 15 residues. The V segment lost 6 bases and the J segment 1 base; nucleotides outside the gene matches: 5. Germline loops: CDR1 SGHTA, CDR2 FQGTGA. The CDR3: CASRPGTVNTGELFF. The CDR3 nucleotides read TGTGCCAGCAGGCCCGGGACAGTGAACACCGGGGAGCTGTTTTTT.

This chain links TRBV5-6 with TRBJ1-5, with D perhaps matching TRBD1 (6 bases). The V and J ends lost 3 bases and 4 bases respectively, with 8 bases between them. Germline-derived CDR1 and CDR2 are SGHDT and YYEEEE. The CDR3 totals 13 residues. CDR3 coding DNA: TGTGCCAGCAGCTCGGACAGAAATCAGCCCCAGCATTTT. Translated, it gives CASSSDRNQPQHF.

V is TRBV5-5 and J is TRBJ2-7; 9 bases match TRBD1. With V trimmed by 4 bases and J by 4 bases, 3 bases remained unmatched. The germline V gene has CDR1 SGHKS and CDR2 YYEKEE (reference sequence). CDR3 length equals 13 residues. The CDR3 bases are TGTGCCAGCAGCCGGACAGGGGAATACGAGCAGTACTTC. It is translated as CASSRTGEYEQYF.

The chain is built from TRBV6-2 or TRBV6-3 and TRBJ2-1, with 11 nucleotides matching TRBD2. This CDR3 spans 15 amino acids. V was pared by 6 bases and J by 8 bases, with 9 bases of the junction left unmatched. Looked up from germline, CDR1 is MNHEY and CDR2 is SVGEGT. DNA of the CDR3: TGTGCCAGCAGCCTGACTAGCGGGAATTGGGATGAGCAGTTCTTC. This codes for CASSLTSGNWDEQFF.

The chain has TRBV10-3 and TRBJ2-1; 10 bases align to TRBD2. Germline V gene data show CDR1 as ENHRY and CDR2 as SYGVKD. Trimming removed 6 bases from V and 9 bases from J; junction bases left unmatched: 11. CDR3 length equals 15 residues. CDR3 sequence (DNA): TGTGCCATCAGGATATCTAGCGGGAGCAGTGGTGAGCAGTTCTTC. Protein product: CAIRISSGSSGEQFF.

The rearrangement uses TRBV6-2 or TRBV6-3 and TRBJ1-1; no reliable D call. The CDR3 consists of 12 residues. Germline V gives CDR1 MNHEY, CDR2 SVGEGT. V was trimmed by 2 bases and J by 11 bases, leaving 12 bases between them. The CDR3 is CASSYEVRLAFF. CDR3 DNA: TGTGCCAGCAGTTACGAGGTGAGGTTGGCTTTCTTT.

V gene TRBV11-2 combines with J gene TRBJ1-4; TRBD1 aligns across 7 bases. The length of the CDR3 is 16 residues. Germline assignment: CDR1 SGHAT and CDR2 FQNNGV. V lost 5 bases, J lost 3 bases, and 9 bases stayed unmatched. This CDR3 is CASSPTGNWANEKLFF. In DNA form, the CDR3 reads TGTGCCAGCAGCCCGACAGGGAATTGGGCTAATGAAAAACTGTTTTTT. Supplemented by reference TRBV11-2 and TRBJ1-4, the full variable domain reads EAGVAQSPRYKIIEKRQSVAFWCNPISGHATLYWYQQILGQGPKLLIQFQNNGVVDDSQLPKDRFSAERLKGVDSTLKIQPAKLEDSAVYLCASSPTGNWANEKLFFGSGTQLSVL.

V and J are TRBV7-2 and TRBJ2-7; the match to TRBD2 covers 10 bases. The CDR3 runs to 15 residues. The J segment lost 7 bases and the V segment lost 1 base, leaving 7 bases of the junction unmatched. Looked up from germline, CDR1 is SGHTA and CDR2 is FQGNSA. CDR3 DNA: TGTGCCAGCAGCTTAGTAAGCGGGGGGGTCTGGGAGCAGTACTTC. Translating gives CASSLVSGGVWEQYF.

This rearrangement joins TRBV27 to TRBJ1-5, with TRBD1 matching over 9 bases. The length of the CDR3 is 15 residues. Trimming removed 6 bases from V and 7 bases from J; junction bases left unmatched: 10. Germline assignment: CDR1 MNHEY and CDR2 SMNVEV (reference sequence). CDR3 bases: TGTGCCAGCAGAGATTCGGGACAGGGTTGGCAGCCCCAGCATTTT. This translates into CASRDSGQGWQPQHF.

The chain has TRBV6-6 and TRBJ1-3; D not resolved. Germline V gives CDR1 MNHNY, CDR2 SVGAGI (reference sequence). Trimming cost V 1 base and J 1 base, with 8 bases left between them. The CDR3 totals 15 residues. CDR3 sequence reads: CASSYLRASGNTIYF. CDR3 coding DNA: TGTGCCAGCAGTTACTTGAGGGCATCTGGAAACACCATATATTTT.

The V and J genes are TRBV28 and TRBJ1-2; TRBD1 matches 9 bases. Losses at the gene ends were 8 bases for V and 4 bases for J; bases not matched to a gene: 20. Per germline, CDR1 MDHEN and CDR2 SYDVKM. The CDR3 runs to 18 residues. DNA for the CDR3: TGTGCCAGCTCTTACGCCACAGGGGGCGACGGAACAGGCTATGGCTACACCTTC. Amino acid sequence: CASSYATGGDGTGYGYTF.

V and J are TRBV28 and TRBJ1-5; 9 bases align to TRBD1. The length of the CDR3 is 15 residues. V was clipped by 6 bases and J by 4 bases; unmatched bases: 7. The V gene's germline CDR1 is MDHEN and CDR2 SYDVKM. In nucleotides, the CDR3 is TGTGCCAGCAGCCCGACCGGGACAGGGAATCAGCCCCAGCATTTT. Amino acids: CASSPTGTGNQPQHF.

This sequence joins TRBV5-1 and TRBJ2-3; the D is unclear. Between the trimmed V and J ends, which lost 4 bases and 4 bases, there was a span of 13 bases. The CDR3 contains 14 residues. Germline loops: CDR1 SGHRS, CDR2 YFSETQ. The CDR3 spells CASSQTRGADTQYF. The CDR3 DNA sequence: TGCGCCAGCAGCCAGACTCGCGGTGCAGATACGCAGTATTTT.

This sequence joins TRBV7-9 and TRBJ1-1; 7 bases match TRBD1. CDR1 SEHNR and CDR2 FQNEAQ come from the germline V gene (reference sequence). V shed 5 bases and J 1 base; nucleotides not matched to a gene: 7. This CDR3 contains 15 residues. The CDR3 sequence: CASSTRQGGNTEAFF. As DNA, the CDR3 is TGTGCCAGCAGCACGCGACAGGGCGGGAACACTGAAGCTTTCTTT.

This chain links TRBV5-8 with TRBJ2-7, with D uncertain. V lost 1 base and J lost 3, with 14 bases in between. There are 15 residues in the CDR3. CDR1 and CDR2 from the germline V gene are SGHTS and YDEGEE. The CDR3 DNA is TGTGCCAGCAGCTTGCGCGGCGCATCCAACTACGAGCAGTACTTC. Amino acid sequence: CASSLRGASNYEQYF.

The chain joins TRBV9 to TRBJ2-3; D unclear. With 0 bases removed from V and 2 bases from J, the gap between germline ends came to 16 bases. This CDR3 has 17 amino acids. CDR1 and CDR2 (germline): SGDLS, YYNGEE. In DNA form, the CDR3 reads TGTGCCAGCAGCGTAGATCCCACTCGAAAATCCACAGATACGCAGTATTTT. Its translation: CASSVDPTRKSTDTQYF. Looking up the rest from reference TRBV9 and TRBJ2-3 gives the full variable domain: DSGVTQTPKHLITATGQRVTLRCSPRSGDLSVYWYQQSLDQGLQFLIQYYNGEERAKGNILERFSAQQFPDLHSELNLSSLELGDSALYFCASSVDPTRKSTDTQYFGPGTRLTVL.

The chain couples TRBV4-1 to TRBJ2-7, with D possibly matching TRBD1 (5 bases). Between the trimmed V and J ends, which lost 2 bases and 3 bases, there was a span of 11 bases. In germline, CDR1 is MGHRA, CDR2 YSYEKL. This CDR3 is built from 14 residues. The CDR3 sequence is CASSQPTASYEQYF. CDR3 nucleotide sequence: TGCGCCAGCAGCCAACCGACAGCGAGCTACGAGCAGTACTTC.